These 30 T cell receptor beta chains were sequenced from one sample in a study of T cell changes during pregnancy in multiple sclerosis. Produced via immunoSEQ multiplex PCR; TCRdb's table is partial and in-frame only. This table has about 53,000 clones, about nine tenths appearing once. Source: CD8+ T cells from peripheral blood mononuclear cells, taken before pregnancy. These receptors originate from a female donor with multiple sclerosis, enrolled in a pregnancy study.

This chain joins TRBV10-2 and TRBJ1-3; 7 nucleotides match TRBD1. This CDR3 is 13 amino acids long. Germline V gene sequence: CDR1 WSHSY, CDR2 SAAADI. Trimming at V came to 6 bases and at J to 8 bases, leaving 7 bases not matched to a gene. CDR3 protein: CASRQGLGDTIYF. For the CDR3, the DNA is TGCGCCAGCAGACAGGGGCTGGGGGACACCATATATTTT.

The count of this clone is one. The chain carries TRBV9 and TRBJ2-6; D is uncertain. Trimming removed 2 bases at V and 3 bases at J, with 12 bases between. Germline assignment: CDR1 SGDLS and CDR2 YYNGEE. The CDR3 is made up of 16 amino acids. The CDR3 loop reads CASSVSRSGGANVLTF. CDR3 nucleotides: TGTGCCAGCAGCGTTTCGCGGTCCGGTGGGGCCAACGTCCTGACTTTC.

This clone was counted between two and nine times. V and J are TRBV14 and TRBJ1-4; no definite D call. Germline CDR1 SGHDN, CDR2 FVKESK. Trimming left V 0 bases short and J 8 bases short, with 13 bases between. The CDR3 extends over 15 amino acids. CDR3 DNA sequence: TGTGCCAGCAGCCAAGATGTCGGGTTTGGAGAAAAACTGTTTTTT. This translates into CASSQDVGFGEKLFF. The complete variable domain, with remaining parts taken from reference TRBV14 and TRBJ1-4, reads EAGVTQFPSHSVIEKGQTVTLRCDPISGHDNLYWYRRVMGKEIKFLLHFVKESKQDESGMPNNRFLAERTGGTYSTLKVQPAELEDSGVYFCASSQDVGFGEKLFFGSGTQLSVL.

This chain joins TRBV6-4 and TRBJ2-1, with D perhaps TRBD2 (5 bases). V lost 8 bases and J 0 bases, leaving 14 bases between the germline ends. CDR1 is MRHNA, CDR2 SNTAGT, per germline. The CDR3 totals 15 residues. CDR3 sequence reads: CASSHGESSYNEQFF. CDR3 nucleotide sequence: TGTGCCAGCTCTCACGGGGAAAGCTCCTACAATGAGCAGTTCTTC.

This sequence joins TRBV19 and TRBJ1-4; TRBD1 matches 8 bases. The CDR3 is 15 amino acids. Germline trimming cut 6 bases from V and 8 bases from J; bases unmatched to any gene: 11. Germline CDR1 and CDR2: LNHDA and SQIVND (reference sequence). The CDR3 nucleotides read TGTGCCAGTAGCGGGCAGGGGGCGCCGAGGGAAAAACTGTTTTTT. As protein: CASSGQGAPREKLFF.

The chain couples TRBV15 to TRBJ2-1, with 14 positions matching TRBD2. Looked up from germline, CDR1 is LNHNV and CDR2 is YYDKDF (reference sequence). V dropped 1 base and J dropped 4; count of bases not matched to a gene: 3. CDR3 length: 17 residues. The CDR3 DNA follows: TGTGCCACCAGCAGAGGAGGGACTAGCGGGGGATACAATGAGCAGTTCTTC. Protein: CATSRGGTSGGYNEQFF.

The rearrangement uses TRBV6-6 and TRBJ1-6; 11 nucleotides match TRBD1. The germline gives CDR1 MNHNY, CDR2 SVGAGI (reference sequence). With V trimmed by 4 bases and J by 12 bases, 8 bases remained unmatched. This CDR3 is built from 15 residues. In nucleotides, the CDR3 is TGTGCCAGCAGTTCACCCGGGACAGGGGGTGTACCCCTCCACTTT. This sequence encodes CASSSPGTGGVPLHF.

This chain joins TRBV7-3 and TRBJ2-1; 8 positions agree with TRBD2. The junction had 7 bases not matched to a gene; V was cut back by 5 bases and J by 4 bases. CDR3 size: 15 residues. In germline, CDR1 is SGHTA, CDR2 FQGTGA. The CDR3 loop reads CASSNGLAAYNEQFF. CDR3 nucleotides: TGTGCCAGCAGCAACGGACTAGCTGCGTACAATGAGCAGTTCTTC.

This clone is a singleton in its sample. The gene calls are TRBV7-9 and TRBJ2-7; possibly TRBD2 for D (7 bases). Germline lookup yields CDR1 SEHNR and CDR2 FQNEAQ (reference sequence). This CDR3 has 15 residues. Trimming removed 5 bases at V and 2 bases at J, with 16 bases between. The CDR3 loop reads CASSPTGEGAYEQYF. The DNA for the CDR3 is TGTGCCAGCAGCCCTACCGGGGAGGGGGCCTACGAGCAGTACTTC.

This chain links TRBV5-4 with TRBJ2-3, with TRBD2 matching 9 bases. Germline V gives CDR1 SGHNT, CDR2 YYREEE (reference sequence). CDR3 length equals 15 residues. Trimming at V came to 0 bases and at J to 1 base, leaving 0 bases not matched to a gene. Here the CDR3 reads CASSLVAGGTDTQYF. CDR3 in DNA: TGTGCCAGCAGCTTGGTAGCGGGGGGCACAGATACGCAGTATTTT.

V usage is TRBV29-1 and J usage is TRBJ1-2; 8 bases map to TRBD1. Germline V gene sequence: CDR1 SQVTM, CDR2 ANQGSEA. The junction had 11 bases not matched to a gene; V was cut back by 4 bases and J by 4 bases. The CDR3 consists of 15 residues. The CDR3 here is CSVADSDRGGYGYTF. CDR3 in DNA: TGCAGCGTTGCCGACTCAGACAGGGGCGGCTATGGCTACACCTTC.

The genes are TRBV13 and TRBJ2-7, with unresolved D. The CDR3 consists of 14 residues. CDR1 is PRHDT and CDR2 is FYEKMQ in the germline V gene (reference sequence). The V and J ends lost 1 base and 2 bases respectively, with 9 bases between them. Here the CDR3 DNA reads TGTGCCAGCAGCTTAGTGTCAGTTACCTACGAGCAGTACTTC. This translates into CASSLVSVTYEQYF.

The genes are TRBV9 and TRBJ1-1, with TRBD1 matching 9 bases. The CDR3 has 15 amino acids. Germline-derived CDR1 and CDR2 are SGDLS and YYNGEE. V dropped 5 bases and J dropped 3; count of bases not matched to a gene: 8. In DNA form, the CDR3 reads TGTGCCAGCAGTCACACCACAGGGGGCGACACTGAAGCTTTCTTT. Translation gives CASSHTTGGDTEAFF.

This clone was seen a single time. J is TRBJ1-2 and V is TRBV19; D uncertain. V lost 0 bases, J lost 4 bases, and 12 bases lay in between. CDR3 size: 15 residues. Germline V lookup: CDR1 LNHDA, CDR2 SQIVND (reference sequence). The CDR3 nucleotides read TGTGCCAGTAGTATAGATTTGGCGGAGCTCTATGGCTACACCTTC. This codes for CASSIDLAELYGYTF.

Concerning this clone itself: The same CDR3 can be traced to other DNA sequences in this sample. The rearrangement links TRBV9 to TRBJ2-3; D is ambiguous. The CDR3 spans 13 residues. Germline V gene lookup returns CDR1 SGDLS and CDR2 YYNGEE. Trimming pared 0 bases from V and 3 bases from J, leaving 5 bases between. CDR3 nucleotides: TGTGCCAGCAGCGTAGGTGCGACAGATACGCAGTATTTT. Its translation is CASSVGATDTQYF.

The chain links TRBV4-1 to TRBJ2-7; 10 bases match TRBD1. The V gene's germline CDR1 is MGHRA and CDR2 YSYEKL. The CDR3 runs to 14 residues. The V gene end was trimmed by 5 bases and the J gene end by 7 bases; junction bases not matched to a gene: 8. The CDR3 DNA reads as TGCGCCAGCAGCAACCGGGACAGGGGTGATGAGCAGTACTTC. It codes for CASSNRDRGDEQYF.

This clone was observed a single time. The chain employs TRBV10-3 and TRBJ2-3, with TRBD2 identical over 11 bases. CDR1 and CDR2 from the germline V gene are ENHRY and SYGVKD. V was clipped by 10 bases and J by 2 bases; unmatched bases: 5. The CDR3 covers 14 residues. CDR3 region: CATASGGLTDTQYF. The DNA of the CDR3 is TGTGCCACGGCTAGCGGGGGGCTCACAGATACGCAGTATTTT.

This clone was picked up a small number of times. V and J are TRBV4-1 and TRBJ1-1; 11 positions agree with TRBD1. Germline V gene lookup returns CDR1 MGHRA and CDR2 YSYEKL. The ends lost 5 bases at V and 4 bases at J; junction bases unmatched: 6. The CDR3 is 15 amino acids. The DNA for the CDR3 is TGCGCCAGCAGCTACTCCGGGACAGGGGGCACTGAAGCTTTCTTT. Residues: CASSYSGTGGTEAFF.

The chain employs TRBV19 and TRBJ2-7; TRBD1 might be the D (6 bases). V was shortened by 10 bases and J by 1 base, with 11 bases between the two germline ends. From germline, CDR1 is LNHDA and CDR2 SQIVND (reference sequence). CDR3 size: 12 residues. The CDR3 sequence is CATEDRSYEQYF. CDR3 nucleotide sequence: TGTGCCACTGAGGACAGATCCTACGAGCAGTACTTC.

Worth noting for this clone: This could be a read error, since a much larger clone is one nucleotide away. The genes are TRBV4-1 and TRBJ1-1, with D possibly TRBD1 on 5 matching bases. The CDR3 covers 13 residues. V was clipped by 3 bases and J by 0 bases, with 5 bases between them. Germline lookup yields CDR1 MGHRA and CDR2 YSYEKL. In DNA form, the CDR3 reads TGCGCCAGCAGCCAGACAGTGAACACTGAAGCTTTCTTT. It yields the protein CASSQTVNTEAFF.

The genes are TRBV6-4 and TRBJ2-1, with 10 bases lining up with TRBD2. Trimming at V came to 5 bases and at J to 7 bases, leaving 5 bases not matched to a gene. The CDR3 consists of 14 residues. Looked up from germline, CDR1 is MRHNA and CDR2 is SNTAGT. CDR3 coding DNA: TGTGCCAGCAGTAGCGGGGGGGCCAGTAATGAGCAGTTCTTC. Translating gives CASSSGGASNEQFF.

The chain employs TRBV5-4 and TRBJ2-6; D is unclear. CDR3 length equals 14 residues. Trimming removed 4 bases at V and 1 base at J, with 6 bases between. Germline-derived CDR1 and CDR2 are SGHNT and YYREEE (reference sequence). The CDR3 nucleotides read TGTGCCAGCAGCCCCGGTTCTGGGGCCAACGTCCTGACTTTC. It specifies CASSPGSGANVLTF.

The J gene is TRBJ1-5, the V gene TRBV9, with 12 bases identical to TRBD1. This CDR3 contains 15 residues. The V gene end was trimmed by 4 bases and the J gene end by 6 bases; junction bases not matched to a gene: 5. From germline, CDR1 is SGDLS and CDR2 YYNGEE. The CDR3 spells CASSYGTGGGQPQHF. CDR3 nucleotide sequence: TGTGCCAGCAGCTATGGGACAGGGGGCGGTCAGCCCCAGCATTTT.

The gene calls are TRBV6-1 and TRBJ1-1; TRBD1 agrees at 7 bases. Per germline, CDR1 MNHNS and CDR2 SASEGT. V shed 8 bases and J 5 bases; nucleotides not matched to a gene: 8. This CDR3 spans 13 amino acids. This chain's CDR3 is CASDRAGETEAFF. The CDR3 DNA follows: TGTGCCAGCGACAGGGCTGGTGAAACTGAAGCTTTCTTT.

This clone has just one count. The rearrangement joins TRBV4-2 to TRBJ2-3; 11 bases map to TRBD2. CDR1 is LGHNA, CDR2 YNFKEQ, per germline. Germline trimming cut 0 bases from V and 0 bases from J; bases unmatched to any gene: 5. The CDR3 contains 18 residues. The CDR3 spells CASSQDRGTSGSTDTQYF. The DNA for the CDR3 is TGTGCCAGCAGCCAAGATCGGGGGACTAGCGGTAGCACAGATACGCAGTATTTT.

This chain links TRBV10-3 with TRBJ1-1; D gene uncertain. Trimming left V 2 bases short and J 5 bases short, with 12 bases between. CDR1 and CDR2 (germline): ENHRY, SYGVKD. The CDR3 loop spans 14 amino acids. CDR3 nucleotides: TGTGCCATCAGTGAGAGCGGTCCGGGGACTGAAGCTTTCTTT. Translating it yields CAISESGPGTEAFF.

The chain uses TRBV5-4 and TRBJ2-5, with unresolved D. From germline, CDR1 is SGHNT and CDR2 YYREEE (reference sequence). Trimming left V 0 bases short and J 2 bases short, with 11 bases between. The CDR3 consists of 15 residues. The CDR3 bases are TGTGCCAGCAGCTTGGGTCCAGGATCTCAAGAGACCCAGTACTTC. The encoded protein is CASSLGPGSQETQYF.

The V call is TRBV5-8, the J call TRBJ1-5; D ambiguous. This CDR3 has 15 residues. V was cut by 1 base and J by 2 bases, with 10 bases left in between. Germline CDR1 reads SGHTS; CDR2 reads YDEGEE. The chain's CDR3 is CASSLTGMGNQPQHF. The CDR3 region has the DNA TGTGCCAGCAGCTTGACGGGGATGGGCAATCAGCCCCAGCATTTT.

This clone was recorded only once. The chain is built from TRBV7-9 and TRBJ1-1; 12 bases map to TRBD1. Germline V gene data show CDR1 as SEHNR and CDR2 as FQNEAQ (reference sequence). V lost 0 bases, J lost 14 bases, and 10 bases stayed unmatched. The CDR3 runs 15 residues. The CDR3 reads CASSLALAGGQGAFF. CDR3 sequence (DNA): TGTGCCAGCAGCTTAGCTTTAGCCGGGGGACAGGGGGCCTTCTTT.

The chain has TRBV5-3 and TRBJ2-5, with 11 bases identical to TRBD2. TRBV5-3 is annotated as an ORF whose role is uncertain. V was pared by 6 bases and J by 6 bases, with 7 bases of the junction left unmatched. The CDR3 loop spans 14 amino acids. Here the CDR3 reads CARILSGGAQTQYF. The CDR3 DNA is TGTGCCAGAATTCTTAGCGGGGGGGCACAGACCCAGTACTTC.